The table lists the clone carrying this T cell receptor beta chain with a count of one. Participants were aged roughly 18 to 90 years, lived in some 23 US areas, and enrolled virtually. The data are from a study of blood T cell repertoires in COVID-19. V gave up 4 bases and J gave up 4 bases; unmatched junction bases: 5. The germline CDR1 and CDR2 sequences are KGHDR and SFDVKD. This CDR3 has 16 amino acids. Study processing details: Scientists estimated how many nucleated cells there were by amplifying reference gene primers. Profiling relied on immunoSEQ multiplex PCR, and the TCRdb table lists in-frame clones only, not all of them. That table furnishes V, J and clone size, whereas the DNA furnished D and trimming. There are under 200,000 clones in the sample; approximately 85% occur only once, and 5% to 7% lies in the top ten.

This sequence joins TRBV24-1 and TRBJ2-6; 8 positions agree with TRBD1. The sequencing input was PBMCs or T cells enriched from blood (not recorded which). The receptor comes from a man in his forties or fifties with acute COVID-19. The CDR3 spells CATSEGTGLGANVLTF. In DNA, the CDR3 is TGTGCCACCAGTGAGGGGACAGGATTGGGGGCCAACGTCCTGACTTTC.